Listed below are T cell receptor beta chains from one sample, sequenced in a study of blood T cells in healthy people across ages. TCRdb recomputed calls from the 5' RACE reads with MiXCR, one row per CDR3 protein. The table shows approximately 940,000 distinct CDR3 sequences, with under 50% occurring only once. Sequencing was performed on blood. The receptors come from a man aged 25-45 years in good health. Both conserved end residues are part of each CDR3. Each record gives: clone size, V gene, CDR3 protein. Not all rows give a size; the values are once, few, many and, for expanded clones, a class.

clone_size: few
v_call: TRBV11-2
cdr3_aa: CASSLGRGGSYNEQFF

clone_size: .
v_call: TRBV7-9
cdr3_aa: CASSSGTGPNEKLFF

clone_size: .
v_call: TRBV6-2/TRBV6-3
cdr3_aa: CASRRTSGGLQETQFF

clone_size: .
v_call: TRBV29-1
cdr3_aa: CGVQSRSDEQYF

clone_size: few
v_call: TRBV30
cdr3_aa: CAWSVQGKIQYF

clone_size: .
v_call: TRBV28
cdr3_aa: CASRSPGKSSTDTQYF

clone_size: few
v_call: TRBV6-6
cdr3_aa: CASSYEGETYEQYF

clone_size: .
v_call: TRBV9
cdr3_aa: CASSAFPNEQFF

clone_size: few
v_call: TRBV27
cdr3_aa: CASSLSGIGIYEQYF

clone_size: .
v_call: TRBV6-2/TRBV6-3
cdr3_aa: CASSRGQKNIQYF

clone_size: .
v_call: TRBV20-1
cdr3_aa: CMGRTTSTDTQYF

clone_size: .
v_call: TRBV10-3
cdr3_aa: CAISVLAGPTDTQYF

clone_size: .
v_call: TRBV7-2
cdr3_aa: CASSLAQGWNTGAFF

clone_size: few
v_call: TRBV28
cdr3_aa: CASRETGSHLGEQYF

clone_size: few
v_call: TRBV12-3/TRBV12-4
cdr3_aa: CASSFDTQRPKNIQYF

clone_size: .
v_call: TRBV28
cdr3_aa: CASLGVPYEQYF

clone_size: .
v_call: TRBV7-9
cdr3_aa: CASSEAGGIDTDTQYF

clone_size: .
v_call: TRBV4-1
cdr3_aa: CASSQYRDRPQHF

clone_size: .
v_call: TRBV27
cdr3_aa: CASSLGRGPTYNSPLHF

clone_size: .
v_call: TRBV12-3/TRBV12-4
cdr3_aa: CASGPLATSTDTQYF

clone_size: .
v_call: TRBV20-1
cdr3_aa: CSATPGQGGYEQYF

clone_size: .
v_call: TRBV6-5
cdr3_aa: CASTPPGRVTEAFF

clone_size: few
v_call: TRBV20-1
cdr3_aa: CSAHVGAGEQFF

clone_size: .
v_call: TRBV5-1
cdr3_aa: CASSSGGFNQPQHF

clone_size: few
v_call: TRBV6-4
cdr3_aa: CATSGTAGGNEQFF

clone_size: .
v_call: TRBV6-5
cdr3_aa: CASSGKGTGTDMQYF

clone_size: .
v_call: TRBV6-2/TRBV6-3
cdr3_aa: CASSSGGPIGGANVLTF

clone_size: .
v_call: TRBV20-1
cdr3_aa: CSALSGKKYF

clone_size: .
v_call: TRBV6-4
cdr3_aa: CASRQDRSGYEQFF

clone_size: many
v_call: TRBV7-9
cdr3_aa: CASSFQGSYGYTF

clone_size: .
v_call: TRBV20-1
cdr3_aa: CSARASGVIFEQYF

clone_size: .
v_call: TRBV2
cdr3_aa: CASSWGPFNEQFF

clone_size: .
v_call: TRBV25-1
cdr3_aa: CASGKLAGGPDTQYF

clone_size: .
v_call: TRBV14
cdr3_aa: CASSQDTGDSYGYTF

clone_size: .
v_call: TRBV12-3/TRBV12-4
cdr3_aa: CASLMTSGASTDTQYF

clone_size: .
v_call: TRBV3-1
cdr3_aa: CASSHGTRAGEQFF

clone_size: .
v_call: TRBV6-6
cdr3_aa: CASSYFGDSEEKLFF

clone_size: .
v_call: TRBV10-2
cdr3_aa: CASSESDRAQPQHF

clone_size: .
v_call: TRBV6-4
cdr3_aa: CASSVAPGSSYEQYF

clone_size: .
v_call: TRBV7-2
cdr3_aa: CASSLAYQETQFF

clone_size: .
v_call: TRBV29-1
cdr3_aa: CSGRAYSTGELFF

clone_size: .
v_call: TRBV4-1
cdr3_aa: CASSHGTVSSYEQYF

clone_size: many
v_call: TRBV7-2
cdr3_aa: CASSLVSGETQYF

clone_size: .
v_call: TRBV3-1
cdr3_aa: CASSQDVASLAGTQYF

clone_size: few
v_call: TRBV20-1
cdr3_aa: CSARVGEETQYF

clone_size: few
v_call: TRBV9
cdr3_aa: CASSDVVVDTQYF

clone_size: few
v_call: TRBV12-3/TRBV12-4
cdr3_aa: CASSPLGGNTEAFF

clone_size: .
v_call: TRBV12-3/TRBV12-4
cdr3_aa: CASSLSGGSENEQFF

clone_size: .
v_call: TRBV12-3/TRBV12-4
cdr3_aa: CASSLGGGPDMQYF

clone_size: .
v_call: TRBV3-1
cdr3_aa: CASAPRTGREKLFF

clone_size: few
v_call: TRBV7-9
cdr3_aa: CASSLARTGVREQYF

clone_size: .
v_call: TRBV5-1
cdr3_aa: CASSRTGRREETQYF

clone_size: .
v_call: TRBV18
cdr3_aa: CASSPEILSGNTIYF

clone_size: .
v_call: TRBV29-1
cdr3_aa: CSFEAGGLDTQYF

clone_size: .
v_call: TRBV5-1
cdr3_aa: CASSETENSPLHF